The next 24 T cell receptor beta chains were all read from a single sample in a study of PD-L1 blockade in urothelial cancer. Clones were sequenced by immunoSEQ multiplex PCR, and TCRdb holds only the in-frame ones, with some missing. The repertoire holds some 100,000 clones, about 89% seen once, with under 0.95% in the top ten. Source: PBMCs, taken around atezolizumab (anti-PD-L1) treatment. The receptors here all came from an elderly woman with urothelial cancer.

This chain connects TRBV5-4 to TRBJ2-7, with TRBD1 matching over 9 bases. Germline CDR1 reads SGHNT; CDR2 reads YYREEE (reference sequence). CDR3 length: 15 amino acids. V shed 3 bases and J 3 bases; nucleotides not matched to a gene: 7. This chain's CDR3 is CASSSGRGQGYEQYF. In DNA, the CDR3 is TGTGCCAGCAGCTCTGGTAGGGGACAGGGCTACGAGCAGTACTTC.

J is TRBJ2-5 and V is TRBV27, with a weak D call TRBD1 (6 bases). Germline-derived CDR1 and CDR2 are MNHEY and SMNVEV (reference sequence). Trimming took off 5 bases at V and 4 bases at J, with 17 bases between the two ends. The CDR3 runs to 15 residues. The chain's CDR3 is CASSPSGWGLETQYF. The CDR3 region has the DNA TGTGCCAGCAGTCCCTCGGGTTGGGGGCTAGAGACCCAGTACTTC.

CDR3 sequence: CASSDGQGAEQFF. CDR3 sequence (DNA): TGTGCCAGCAGCGATGGACAGGGGGCTGAGCAGTTCTTC. This chain uses TRBV5-4 with TRBJ2-1, with 11 bases fitting TRBD1. J was trimmed by 9 bases and V by 4 bases; bases with no gene match: 3. The length of the CDR3 is 13 residues. Per germline, CDR1 SGHNT and CDR2 YYREEE (reference sequence).

This chain connects TRBV9 to TRBJ2-1; 9 bases are shared with TRBD2. Germline V CDR1 and CDR2: SGDLS, YYNGEE. The J segment lost 4 bases and the V segment lost 4 bases, leaving 12 bases of the junction unmatched. The CDR3 spans 17 residues. The CDR3 DNA sequence: TGTGCCAGCAGCCCGCCTAGTGTGACTAGCGGATACAATGAGCAGTTCTTC. Translating gives CASSPPSVTSGYNEQFF. Full variable domain (outside the CDR3, taken from reference TRBV9 and TRBJ2-1): DSGVTQTPKHLITATGQRVTLRCSPRSGDLSVYWYQQSLDQGLQFLIQYYNGEERAKGNILERFSAQQFPDLHSELNLSSLELGDSALYFCASSPPSVTSGYNEQFFGPGTRLTVL.

This chain joins TRBV5-4 and TRBJ2-7, with unresolved D. The CDR3 runs 14 residues. Deletions cut 0 bases from V and 0 bases from J, with 7 bases between. The V gene's germline CDR1 is SGHNT and CDR2 YYREEE (reference sequence). In DNA, the CDR3 is TGTGCCAGCAGCTTGGACAGCAGCTCCTACGAGCAGTACTTC. Translated, it gives CASSLDSSSYEQYF.

This clone was found once. The chain combines TRBV28 with TRBJ1-2, with D perhaps matching TRBD1 (5 bases). CDR1 and CDR2 (germline): MDHEN, SYDVKM. The CDR3 spans 13 residues. V was shortened by 6 bases and J by 8 bases, with 16 bases between the two germline ends. DNA for the CDR3: TGTGCCAGCAGCCCCGCCCAGGGTGGGGGCTACACCTTC. Protein sequence: CASSPAQGGGYTF.

This clone was counted a single time. The chain employs TRBV5-8 and TRBJ2-4, with a weak D call TRBD1 (5 bases). V was trimmed by 0 bases and J by 6 bases, leaving 13 bases between them. In germline, CDR1 is SGHTS, CDR2 YDEGEE. CDR3 length: 15 amino acids. Here the CDR3 reads CASSLGTGAPNIQYF. In DNA form, the CDR3 reads TGTGCCAGCAGCTTGGGAACAGGTGCGCCAAACATTCAGTACTTC.

The chain uses TRBV30 and TRBJ1-5; TRBD1 agrees at 9 bases. This CDR3 is built from 15 residues. The germline V gene encodes CDR1 GTSNPN and CDR2 SVGIG (reference sequence). The V and J ends lost 5 bases and 2 bases, in that order; junction bases with no gene match: 7. The CDR3 DNA sequence: TGTGCCTGGCAGGTTCGGGACAGGGGCAATCAGCCCCAGCATTTT. Residues: CAWQVRDRGNQPQHF.

The J gene is TRBJ1-5, the V gene TRBV7-2; D is ambiguous. Trimming shortened V by 2 bases and J by 3 bases, and 14 bases separated the two germline ends. Germline CDR1 and CDR2: SGHTA and FQGNSA. This CDR3 region has 16 residues. For the CDR3, the DNA is TGTGCCAGCAGCTTATCCGTTACACAGTACAATCAGCCCCAGCATTTT. Its translation: CASSLSVTQYNQPQHF.

The V and J genes are TRBV7-9 and TRBJ1-5; D might be TRBD1 (5 bases). This CDR3 spans 14 amino acids. Germline CDR1 SEHNR, CDR2 FQNEAQ (reference sequence). The V and J ends lost 5 bases and 3 bases respectively, with 11 bases between them. In nucleotides, the CDR3 is TGTGCCAGCAGCCTACAGGCGTCCAATCAGCCCCAGCATTTT. This translates into CASSLQASNQPQHF.

The V call is TRBV6-5, the J call TRBJ1-1; weak D call: TRBD1 (5 bases). V dropped 2 bases and J dropped 5 bases, with 15 bases sitting between them. CDR1 and CDR2 (germline): MNHEY, SVGAGI. This CDR3 is built from 15 residues. CDR3 region: CASSYLRTGETEAFF. CDR3 nucleotide sequence: TGTGCCAGCAGTTACCTGAGGACGGGGGAGACTGAAGCTTTCTTT.

This chain connects TRBV28 to TRBJ1-5; D ambiguous. Trimming took off 2 bases at V and 5 bases at J, with 7 bases between the two ends. CDR1 is MDHEN, CDR2 SYDVKM, per germline. The CDR3 has 13 amino acids. The CDR3 sequence: CASSLREDQPQHF. The CDR3 DNA is TGTGCCAGCAGTTTACGGGAGGATCAGCCCCAGCATTTT.

The V and J genes are TRBV7-2 and TRBJ2-6, with TRBD2 matching 9 bases. V was clipped by 1 base and J by 1 base; unmatched bases: 5. Germline assignment: CDR1 SGHTA and CDR2 FQGNSA. CDR3 size: 18 residues. The CDR3 loop reads CASSLVSGSLSGANVLTF. The CDR3 region has the DNA TGTGCCAGCAGCTTAGTTAGCGGGAGTCTATCTGGGGCCAACGTCCTGACTTTC. Supplemented by reference TRBV7-2 and TRBJ2-6, the full variable domain reads GAGVSQSPSNKVTEKGKDVELRCDPISGHTALYWYRQSLGQGLEFLIYFQGNSAPDKSGLPSDRFSAERTGGSVSTLTIQRTQQEDSAVYLCASSLVSGSLSGANVLTFGAGSRLTVL.

This clone was recorded only once. The chain recombines TRBV27 with TRBJ1-1, with D uncertain. V lost 1 base and J lost 11, with 14 bases in between. The germline CDR1 and CDR2 sequences are MNHEY and SMNVEV (reference sequence). There are 13 residues in the CDR3. The CDR3 region is CASSLLGLGEAFF. CDR3 nucleotides: TGTGCCAGCAGTTTATTAGGCCTGGGAGAGGCTTTCTTT.

The rearrangement joins TRBV28 to TRBJ2-7; possible D gene TRBD1, 6 bases. There are 14 residues in the CDR3. Trimming removed 7 bases at V and 4 bases at J, with 17 bases between. Germline V gene lookup returns CDR1 MDHEN and CDR2 SYDVKM. The CDR3 sequence: CASISTDRLYEQYF. The CDR3, as DNA: TGTGCCAGCATCTCCACGGACAGACTTTACGAGCAGTACTTC.

The rearrangement joins TRBV9 to TRBJ2-3, with a possible D match to TRBD2 (5 bases). Germline CDR1 reads SGDLS; CDR2 reads YYNGEE. Trimming cost V 1 base and J 1 base, with 16 bases left between them. CDR3 length: 17 residues. CDR3 in amino acids: CASSVFSSASRTDTQYF. The CDR3 DNA reads TGTGCCAGCAGCGTATTTAGTAGCGCTAGCCGCACAGATACGCAGTATTTT. Variable domain in full (rest from reference TRBV9 and TRBJ2-3): DSGVTQTPKHLITATGQRVTLRCSPRSGDLSVYWYQQSLDQGLQFLIQYYNGEERAKGNILERFSAQQFPDLHSELNLSSLELGDSALYFCASSVFSSASRTDTQYFGPGTRLTVL.

V and J are TRBV5-1 and TRBJ2-1; 7 nucleotides align to TRBD1. J lost 5 bases, V lost 4 bases, and 6 bases had no gene match. CDR1 is SGHRS and CDR2 is YFSETQ in the germline V gene. CDR3 length: 14 amino acids. The CDR3 DNA is TGCGCCAGCAGCCTGTCGGGACAGAACAATGAGCAGTTCTTC. It is translated as CASSLSGQNNEQFF.

V and J are TRBV5-1 and TRBJ1-2, with 7 bases that match TRBD1. V was pared by 0 bases and J by 3 bases, with 11 bases of the junction left unmatched. Germline V gene sequence: CDR1 SGHRS, CDR2 YFSETQ. CDR3 length equals 17 residues. CDR3 sequence: CASSLGGGKGLDYGYTF. CDR3 coding DNA: TGCGCCAGCAGCTTGGGAGGGGGCAAGGGGCTGGACTATGGCTACACCTTC.

This rearrangement joins TRBV6-4 to TRBJ1-2; weak D call: TRBD1 (5 bases). The germline V gene encodes CDR1 MRHNA and CDR2 SNTAGT. The V and J ends lost 2 bases and 8 bases respectively, with 15 bases between them. The CDR3 is 14 amino acids. CDR3 nucleotides: TGTGCCAGCAGTGACGGCAGGGTGGAGAGGGGCTACACCTTC. Protein: CASSDGRVERGYTF.

The DNA of the CDR3 is TGCGCCAGCAGCTCCAACCGGGACACAGGGACCGGGGAGCTGTTTTTT. Amino acids: CASSSNRDTGTGELFF. The rearrangement links TRBV5-1 to TRBJ2-2, with D tentatively TRBD1 (6 bases). The CDR3 is made up of 16 amino acids. Germline V gene data show CDR1 as SGHRS and CDR2 as YFSETQ. Trimming left V 3 bases short and J 5 bases short, with 17 bases between.

The V gene is TRBV19, the J gene TRBJ2-7, with 9 bases fitting TRBD1. The germline gives CDR1 LNHDA, CDR2 SQIVND (reference sequence). With 3 bases clipped from V and 2 bases from J, the junction kept 8 bases outside the gene matches. The CDR3 length is 16 residues. The CDR3 DNA sequence: TGTGCCAGTAGTATCTTGCTTGGGACAGGGACCTACGAGCAGTACTTC. Residues: CASSILLGTGTYEQYF.

The V and J genes are TRBV6-1 and TRBJ2-6; 8 positions agree with TRBD1. The V gene end was trimmed by 4 bases and the J gene end by 0 bases; junction bases not matched to a gene: 14. Germline-derived CDR1 and CDR2 are MNHNS and SASEGT. There are 20 residues in the CDR3. As DNA, the CDR3 is TGTGCCAGCAGTGGGCGACAGGGGACGACGATCCGCTCTGGGGCCAACGTCCTGACTTTC. This encodes CASSGRQGTTIRSGANVLTF.

This sequence joins TRBV9 and TRBJ1-1; TRBD1 agrees at 7 bases. The CDR3 has 18 residues. CDR1 is SGDLS, CDR2 YYNGEE, per germline. After removal of 4 bases from V and 0 bases from J, the junction contained 15 bases not matched to a gene. The DNA for the CDR3 is TGTGCCAGCAGCTCTTCGACAGGGCCATCGGGAATGAACACTGAAGCTTTCTTT. This gives the protein CASSSSTGPSGMNTEAFF.

V usage is TRBV7-9 and J usage is TRBJ2-7, with TRBD1 identical over 7 bases. The V gene's germline CDR1 is SEHNR and CDR2 FQNEAQ (reference sequence). The CDR3 totals 14 residues. The junction had 10 bases not matched to a gene; V was cut back by 4 bases and J by 7 bases. The chain's CDR3 is CASSSGLQGTEQYF. CDR3 DNA sequence: TGTGCCAGCAGCTCAGGGTTACAGGGGACGGAGCAGTACTTC.